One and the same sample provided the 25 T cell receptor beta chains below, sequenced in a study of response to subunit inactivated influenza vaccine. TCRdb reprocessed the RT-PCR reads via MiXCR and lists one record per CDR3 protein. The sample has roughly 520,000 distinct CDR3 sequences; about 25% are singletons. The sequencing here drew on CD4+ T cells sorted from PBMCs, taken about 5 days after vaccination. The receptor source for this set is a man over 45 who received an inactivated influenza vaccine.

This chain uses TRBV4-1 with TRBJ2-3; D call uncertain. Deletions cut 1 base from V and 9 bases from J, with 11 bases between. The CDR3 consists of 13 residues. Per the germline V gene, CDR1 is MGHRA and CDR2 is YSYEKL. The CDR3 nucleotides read TGCGCCAGCAGCCAAGTCCCCATAAGGACGCAGTATTTT. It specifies CASSQVPIRTQYF.

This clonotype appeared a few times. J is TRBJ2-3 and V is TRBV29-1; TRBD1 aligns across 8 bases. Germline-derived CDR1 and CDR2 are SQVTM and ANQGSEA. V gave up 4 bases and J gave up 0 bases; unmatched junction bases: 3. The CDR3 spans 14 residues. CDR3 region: CSVGTGISTDTQYF. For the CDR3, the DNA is TGCAGCGTTGGGACAGGGATTAGCACAGATACGCAGTATTTT.

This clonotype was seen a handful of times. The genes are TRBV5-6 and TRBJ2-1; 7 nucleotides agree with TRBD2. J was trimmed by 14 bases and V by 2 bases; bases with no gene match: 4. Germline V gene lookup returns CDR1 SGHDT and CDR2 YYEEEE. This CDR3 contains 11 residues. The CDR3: CASSFRGEEFF. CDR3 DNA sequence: TGTGCCAGCAGCTTCCGGGGGGAGGAGTTCTTC.

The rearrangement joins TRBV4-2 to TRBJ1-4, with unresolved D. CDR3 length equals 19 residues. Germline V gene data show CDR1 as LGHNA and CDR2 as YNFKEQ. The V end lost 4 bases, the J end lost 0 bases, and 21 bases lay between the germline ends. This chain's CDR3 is CASSPLLNDRSSTNEKLFF. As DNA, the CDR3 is TGTGCCAGCAGCCCCCTCCTTAATGATCGATCCTCAACTAATGAAAAACTGTTTTTT.

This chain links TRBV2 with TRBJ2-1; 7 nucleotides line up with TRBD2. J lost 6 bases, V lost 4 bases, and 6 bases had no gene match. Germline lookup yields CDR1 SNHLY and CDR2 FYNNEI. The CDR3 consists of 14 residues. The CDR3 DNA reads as TGTGCCAGCAGTGCGGCGGGCGGGGGCAATGAGCAGTTCTTC. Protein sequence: CASSAAGGGNEQFF.

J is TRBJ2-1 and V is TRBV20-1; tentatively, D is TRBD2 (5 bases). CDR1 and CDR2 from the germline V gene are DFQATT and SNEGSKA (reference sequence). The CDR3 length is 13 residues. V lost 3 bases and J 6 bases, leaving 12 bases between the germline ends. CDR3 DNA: TGCAGTGCTAGTGGTCGCGGGTTCAATGAGCAGTTCTTC. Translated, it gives CSASGRGFNEQFF.

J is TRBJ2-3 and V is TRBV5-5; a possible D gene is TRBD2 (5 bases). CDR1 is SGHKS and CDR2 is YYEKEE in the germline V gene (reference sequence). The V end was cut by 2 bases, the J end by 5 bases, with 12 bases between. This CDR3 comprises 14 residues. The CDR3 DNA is TGTGCCAGCAGCTTAGCGGAAGTAAAAGATACGCAGTATTTT. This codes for CASSLAEVKDTQYF.

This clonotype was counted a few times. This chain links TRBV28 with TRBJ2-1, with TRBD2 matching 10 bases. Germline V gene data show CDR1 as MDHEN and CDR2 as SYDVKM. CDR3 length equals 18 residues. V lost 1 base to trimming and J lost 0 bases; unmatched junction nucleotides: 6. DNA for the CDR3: TGTGCCAGCAGTTTATTTAGCGGGAGGATAAGCTCCTACAATGAGCAGTTCTTC. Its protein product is CASSLFSGRISSYNEQFF.

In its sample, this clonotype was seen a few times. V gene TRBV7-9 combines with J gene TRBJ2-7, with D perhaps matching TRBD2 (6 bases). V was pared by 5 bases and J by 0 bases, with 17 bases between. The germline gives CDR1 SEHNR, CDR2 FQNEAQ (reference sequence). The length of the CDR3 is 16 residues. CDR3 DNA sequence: TGTGCCAGCAGCCCGGATCCGGGACTCTCCTCCTACGAGCAGTACTTC. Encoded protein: CASSPDPGLSSYEQYF.

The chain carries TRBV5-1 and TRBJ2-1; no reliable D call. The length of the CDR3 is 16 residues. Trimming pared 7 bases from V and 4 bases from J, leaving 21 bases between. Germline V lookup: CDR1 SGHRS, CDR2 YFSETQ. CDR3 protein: CASQDAKYSVYNEQFF. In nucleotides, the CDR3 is TGCGCCAGCCAGGACGCCAAATACTCTGTTTACAATGAGCAGTTCTTC.

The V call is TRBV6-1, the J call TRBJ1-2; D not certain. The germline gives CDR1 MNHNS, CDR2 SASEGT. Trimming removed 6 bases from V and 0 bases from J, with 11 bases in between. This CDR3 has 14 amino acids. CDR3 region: CASSAGAANYGYTF. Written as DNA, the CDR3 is TGTGCCAGCAGCGCCGGCGCAGCTAACTATGGCTACACCTTC.

CDR3 sequence: CSAVGSNNEKLFF. In DNA, the CDR3 is TGCAGTGCTGTCGGGTCCAATAATGAAAAACTGTTTTTT. The chain links TRBV20-1 to TRBJ1-4; no clear D. The germline V gene encodes CDR1 DFQATT and CDR2 SNEGSKA (reference sequence). Trimming left V 5 bases short and J 4 bases short, with 11 bases between. This CDR3 comprises 13 residues.

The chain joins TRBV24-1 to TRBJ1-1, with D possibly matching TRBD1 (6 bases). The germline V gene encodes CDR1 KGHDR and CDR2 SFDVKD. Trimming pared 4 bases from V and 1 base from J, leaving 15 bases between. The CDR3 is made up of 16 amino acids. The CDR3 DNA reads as TGTGCCACCAGTGAAAGCGGGGGCGTTGGGAACACTGAAGCTTTCTTT. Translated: CATSESGGVGNTEAFF.

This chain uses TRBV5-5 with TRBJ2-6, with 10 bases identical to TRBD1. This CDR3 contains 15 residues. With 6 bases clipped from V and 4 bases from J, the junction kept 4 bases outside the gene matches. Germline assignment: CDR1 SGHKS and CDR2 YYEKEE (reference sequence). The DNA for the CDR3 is TGTGCCAGCACGGACAGGGGGAGCGGGGCCAACGTCCTGACTTTC. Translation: CASTDRGSGANVLTF.

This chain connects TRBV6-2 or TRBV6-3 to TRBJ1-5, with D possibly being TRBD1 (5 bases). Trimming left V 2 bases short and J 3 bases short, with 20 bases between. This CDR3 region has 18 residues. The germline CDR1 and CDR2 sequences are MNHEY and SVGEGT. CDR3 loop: CASSYATGEFRANQPQHF. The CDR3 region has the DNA TGTGCCAGCAGTTACGCTACGGGGGAATTCAGGGCCAATCAGCCCCAGCATTTT.

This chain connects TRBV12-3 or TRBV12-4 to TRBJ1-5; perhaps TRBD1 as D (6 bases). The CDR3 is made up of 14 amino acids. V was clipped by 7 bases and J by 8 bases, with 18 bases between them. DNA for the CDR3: TGTGCCAGCAATCGAGGGGGGGCAGGGGAGCCCCAGCATTTT. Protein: CASNRGGAGEPQHF.

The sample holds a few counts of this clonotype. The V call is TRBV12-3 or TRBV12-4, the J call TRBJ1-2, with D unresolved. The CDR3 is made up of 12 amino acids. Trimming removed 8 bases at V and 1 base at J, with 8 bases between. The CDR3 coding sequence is TGTGCCAGCGAGGGCGGTAACTATGGCTACACCTTC. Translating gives CASEGGNYGYTF.

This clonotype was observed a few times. The CDR3 protein is CASSLSRTGGTYGYTF. In nucleotides, the CDR3 is TGTGCCAGCAGCTTAAGTAGGACAGGGGGCACTTATGGCTACACCTTC. J is TRBJ1-2 and V is TRBV5-6, with 11 nucleotides matching TRBD1. V lost 2 bases and J lost 5; bases outside the gene matches: 8. Germline V lookup: CDR1 SGHDT, CDR2 YYEEEE. The CDR3 totals 16 residues.

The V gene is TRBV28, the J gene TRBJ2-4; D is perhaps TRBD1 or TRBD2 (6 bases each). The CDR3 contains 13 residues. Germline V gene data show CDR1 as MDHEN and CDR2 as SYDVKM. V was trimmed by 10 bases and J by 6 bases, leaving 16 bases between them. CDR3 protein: CAILGGPGNIQYF. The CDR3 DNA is TGTGCCATCCTAGGGGGGCCGGGAAACATTCAGTACTTC.

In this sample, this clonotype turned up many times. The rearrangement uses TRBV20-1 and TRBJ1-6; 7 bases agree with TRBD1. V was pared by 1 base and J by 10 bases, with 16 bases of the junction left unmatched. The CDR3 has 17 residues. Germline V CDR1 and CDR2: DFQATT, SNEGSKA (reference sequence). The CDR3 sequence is CSARANPLTGISSPLHF. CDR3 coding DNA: TGCAGTGCTAGAGCGAATCCTTTGACAGGGATAAGCTCACCCCTCCACTTT.

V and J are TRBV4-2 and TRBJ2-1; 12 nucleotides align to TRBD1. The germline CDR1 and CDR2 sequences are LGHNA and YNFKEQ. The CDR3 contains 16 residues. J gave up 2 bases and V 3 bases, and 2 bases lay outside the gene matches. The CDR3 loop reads CASSQGDRGPYNEQFF. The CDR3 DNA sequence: TGTGCCAGCAGCCAGGGGGACAGGGGGCCCTACAATGAGCAGTTCTTC.

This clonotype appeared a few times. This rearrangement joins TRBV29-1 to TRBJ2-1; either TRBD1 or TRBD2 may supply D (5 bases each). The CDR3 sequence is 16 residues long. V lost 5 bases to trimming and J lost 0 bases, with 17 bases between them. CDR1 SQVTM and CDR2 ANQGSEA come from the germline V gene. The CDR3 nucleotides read TGCAGCGTTCACGGGGCCGAGGGTCACTCCTACAATGAGCAGTTCTTC. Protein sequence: CSVHGAEGHSYNEQFF.

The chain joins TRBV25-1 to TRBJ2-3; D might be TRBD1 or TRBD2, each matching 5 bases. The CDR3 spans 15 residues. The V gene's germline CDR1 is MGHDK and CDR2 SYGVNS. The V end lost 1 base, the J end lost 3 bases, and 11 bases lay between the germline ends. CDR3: CASSESLAGTDTQYF. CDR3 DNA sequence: TGTGCCAGCAGTGAATCCCTAGCAGGGACAGATACGCAGTATTTT.

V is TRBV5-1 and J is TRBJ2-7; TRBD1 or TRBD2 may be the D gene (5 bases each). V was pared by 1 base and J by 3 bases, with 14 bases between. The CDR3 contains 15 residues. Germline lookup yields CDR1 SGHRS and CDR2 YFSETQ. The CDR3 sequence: CASSLIEARGYEQYF. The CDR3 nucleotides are TGCGCCAGCAGCTTGATAGAGGCGAGGGGCTACGAGCAGTACTTC.

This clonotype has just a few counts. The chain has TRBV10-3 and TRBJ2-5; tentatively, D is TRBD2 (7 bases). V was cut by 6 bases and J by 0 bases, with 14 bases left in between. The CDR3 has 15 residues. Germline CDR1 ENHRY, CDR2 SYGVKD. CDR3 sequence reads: CAIRRGGSYQETQYF. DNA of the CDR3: TGTGCCATCAGGAGGGGGGGTAGCTACCAAGAGACCCAGTACTTC.